The 18 T cell receptor beta chains reported below all come from one sample, sequenced in a study of blood T cell repertoires in COVID-19. Sequencing used immunoSEQ multiplex PCR; TCRdb keeps in-frame clones, though not all of them. The sample contains under 250,000 clones, around 82% of which appear only once. The sample consisted of peripheral blood. The receptors were gathered from a man aged 45-60 years with active or convalescent COVID-19.

The rearrangement uses TRBV24-1 and TRBJ1-2; 7 bases are shared with TRBD1. Germline CDR1 and CDR2: KGHDR and SFDVKD. This CDR3 has 15 residues. V shed 4 bases and J 5 bases; nucleotides not matched to a gene: 9. Here the CDR3 DNA reads TGTGCCACCAGTGACCGTAAGCTGACAGGGTATGGCTACACCTTC. Translating gives CATSDRKLTGYGYTF.

The chain joins TRBV25-1 to TRBJ2-3, with D tentatively TRBD1 (5 bases). CDR1 is MGHDK, CDR2 SYGVNS, per germline. There are 13 residues in the CDR3. Deletions cut 4 bases from V and 2 bases from J, with 7 bases between. CDR3 region: CASSGQITDTQYF. In DNA, the CDR3 is TGTGCCAGCAGTGGACAGATCACAGATACGCAGTATTTT.

The chain links TRBV5-1 to TRBJ2-3; TRBD2 matches 10 bases. CDR1 and CDR2 (germline): SGHRS, YFSETQ. The CDR3 loop spans 16 amino acids. The junction had 10 bases not matched to a gene; V was cut back by 4 bases and J by 5 bases. In DNA form, the CDR3 reads TGCGCCAGCAGCACCGAAGCGGGAGGGCCGGGAGATACGCAGTATTTT. It specifies CASSTEAGGPGDTQYF.

The table lists this clone with a count of one. V and J are TRBV5-4 and TRBJ2-6, with a tentative D call TRBD2 (5 bases). V was shortened by 2 bases and J by 2 bases, with 8 bases between the two germline ends. CDR3 length: 15 amino acids. CDR1 is SGHNT and CDR2 is YYREEE in the germline V gene (reference sequence). The CDR3 coding sequence is TGTGCCAGCAGCTTTACCGGGGCTGGGGCCAACGTCCTGACTTTC. Its protein product is CASSFTGAGANVLTF.

This clone was counted a few times. The chain combines TRBV4-2 with TRBJ2-1, with 12 bases fitting TRBD2. CDR1 LGHNA and CDR2 YNFKEQ come from the germline V gene. CDR3 length: 20 residues. Trimming cost V 0 bases and J 1 base; bases outside gene matches: 10. The CDR3 DNA follows: TGTGCCAGCAGCCAAGATAAGAAGACTAGCGGGGGCCCTTCCTACAATGAGCAGTTCTTC. Translated, it gives CASSQDKKTSGGPSYNEQFF.

The gene calls are TRBV28 and TRBJ2-2; D may be TRBD2 (6 bases). CDR1 and CDR2 from the germline V gene are MDHEN and SYDVKM. The CDR3 has 15 amino acids. Trimming removed 6 bases from V and 9 bases from J, with 20 bases in between. The CDR3, as DNA: TGTGCCAGCAGCCCAACCGGGACGGGGGACCGGGAGCTGTTTTTT. Protein product: CASSPTGTGDRELFF.

The chain joins TRBV19 to TRBJ1-5; D uncertain. This CDR3 spans 14 amino acids. With 3 bases removed from V and 7 bases from J, the gap between germline ends came to 13 bases. Germline CDR1 reads LNHDA; CDR2 reads SQIVND (reference sequence). The CDR3 DNA sequence: TGTGCCAGTAGTATCCCCCCCGGTGCCCAGCCCCAGCATTTT. Translating gives CASSIPPGAQPQHF.

The V gene is TRBV6-5, the J gene TRBJ1-6; 7 positions match TRBD1. V lost 6 bases and J lost 10; bases outside the gene matches: 9. CDR1 and CDR2 (germline): MNHEY, SVGAGI. The CDR3 consists of 14 residues. The DNA of the CDR3 is TGTGCCAGCAGAGCGGACAGGTGGCACTCACCCCTCCACTTT. Its protein is CASRADRWHSPLHF.

This clone was seen only a few times. The V call is TRBV4-2, the J call TRBJ2-7; D perhaps matches TRBD2 (5 bases). CDR1 and CDR2 (germline): LGHNA, YNFKEQ. V gave up 0 bases and J gave up 0 bases, with 12 bases separating them. CDR3 size: 16 residues. The CDR3 nucleotides are TGTGCCAGCAGCCAAGAATTAGAGACTAACTCCTACGAGCAGTACTTC. Residues: CASSQELETNSYEQYF.

CDR3 residues: CASTRDRSTGELFF. The CDR3 nucleotides are TGTGCCAGTACCCGGGACAGGTCAACCGGGGAGCTGTTTTTT. The chain combines TRBV19 with TRBJ2-2; 8 bases are shared with TRBD1. The CDR3 consists of 14 residues. Germline trimming cut 7 bases from V and 5 bases from J; bases unmatched to any gene: 6. CDR1 LNHDA and CDR2 SQIVND come from the germline V gene (reference sequence).

The V call is TRBV6-5, the J call TRBJ1-5; 7 bases agree with TRBD1. The CDR3 has 14 residues. The junction had 10 bases not matched to a gene; V was cut back by 8 bases and J by 6 bases. Germline loops: CDR1 MNHEY, CDR2 SVGAGI. CDR3 DNA sequence: TGTGCCAGCGGACCAGACAGGGAAGGTCAGCCCCAGCATTTT. Its translation: CASGPDREGQPQHF.

The CDR3 loop is CASSTRQGGSGYTF. In DNA form, the CDR3 reads TGTGCCAGTAGTACGAGACAGGGGGGTAGCGGCTACACCTTC. J is TRBJ1-2 and V is TRBV19; 9 bases line up with TRBD1. The V gene end was trimmed by 4 bases and the J gene end by 8 bases; junction bases not matched to a gene: 8. The CDR3 consists of 14 residues. CDR1 is LNHDA and CDR2 is SQIVND in the germline V gene (reference sequence).

The chain has TRBV28 and TRBJ2-7; maybe TRBD2 (7 bases). With 6 bases removed from V and 2 bases from J, the gap between germline ends came to 20 bases. In germline, CDR1 is MDHEN, CDR2 SYDVKM. This CDR3 region has 16 residues. The CDR3 DNA reads TGTGCCAGCAGGCCCTACGGGAGCGGGACAACCTACGAGCAGTACTTC. This sequence encodes CASRPYGSGTTYEQYF.

This clone was counted a few times. The genes are TRBV6-2 or TRBV6-3 and TRBJ1-6; possible D gene TRBD1, 6 bases. Germline V CDR1 and CDR2: MNHEY, SVGEGT. The CDR3 sequence is 15 residues long. The V gene lost 6 bases and the J gene lost 8 bases, with 17 bases spanning the gap. The CDR3 loop reads CASSSLMGAYSPLHF. In DNA form, the CDR3 reads TGTGCCAGCAGCTCCCTGATGGGGGCATATTCACCCCTCCACTTT.

This clone was picked up one time. The limits of the CDR3 on the DNA are not certain, so only TCRdb's listed CDR3 is given. The genes are TRBV12-3 or TRBV12-4 and TRBJ1-2; the D call of TRBD1 is as the table states it, not checked on the DNA. Including both end residues, the CDR3 is 13 amino acids long. The CDR3 protein is CASSTSTGNGYTF.

V gene TRBV19 combines with J gene TRBJ1-1, with D maybe TRBD1 (5 bases). Trimming left V 6 bases short and J 5 bases short, with 16 bases between. Germline V gene sequence: CDR1 LNHDA, CDR2 SQIVND (reference sequence). This CDR3 has 14 residues. The CDR3 loop is CASRPGGLETEAFF. CDR3 DNA: TGTGCCAGTAGGCCGGGGGGTTTAGAGACTGAAGCTTTCTTT.

The CDR3 DNA is TGTGCCAGCAGCACCCAACTTCAGCCCCAGCATTTT. Protein: CASSTQLQPQHF. The chain links TRBV9 to TRBJ1-5; no definite D call. The germline CDR1 and CDR2 sequences are SGDLS and YYNGEE. Between the trimmed V and J ends, which lost 4 bases and 6 bases, there was a span of 8 bases. The length of the CDR3 is 12 residues.

The chain couples TRBV3-1 (or the pseudogene TRBV3-2) to TRBJ2-3, with 9 positions matching TRBD1. After removal of 10 bases from V and 5 bases from J, the junction contained 7 bases not matched to a gene. CDR3 length: 13 amino acids. Germline V CDR1 and CDR2: LGHDT, YNNKEL (reference sequence). The CDR3 protein is CATRDRVGDTQYF. Here the CDR3 DNA reads TGTGCCACTAGGGACAGGGTGGGAGATACGCAGTATTTT.